This T cell receptor beta chain was found in a study of STAT5B mutations in CD4+ large granular lymphocyte leukemia. Study-level information: Among healthy donors, a particular HLA allele went with more CDR3 'QG' motifs. Study-wide results and limits: No patients shared main leukemic clonotypes, though about 25% appeared at low frequency elsewhere. Compared with healthy controls (2/35), patient top clones favored TRBV06 (8/27).

This table comes from immunoSEQ multiplex PCR, and its TCRdb copy is limited to in-frame clones, with some not included. Of roughly 40,000 clones in the sample, roughly four fifths were seen once. With regard to this clone: The antigen remains unidentified.

CDR1 is SGHTS and CDR2 is YDEGEE in the germline V gene. The CDR3 runs 15 residues. The ends were cut back, 2 bases at V and 2 bases at J, with 11 bases in the middle. The sequence was collected from a human donor in good health. Sample: CD4+ T cells from blood buffy coats. The J gene is TRBJ1-5, the V gene TRBV5-8, with D possibly matching TRBD1 (5 bases). The CDR3 coding sequence is TGTGCCAGCAGCTTAATGAGGGGAGGCAATCAGCCCCAGCATTTT. It encodes CASSLMRGGNQPQHF. Together with reference TRBV5-8 and TRBJ1-5, the CDR3 gives the full variable domain: EAGVTQSPTHLIKTRGQQATLRCSPISGHTSVYWYQQALGLGLQFLLWYDEGEERNRGNFPPRFSGRQFPNYSSELNVNALELEDSALYLCASSLMRGGNQPQHFGDGTRLSIL.